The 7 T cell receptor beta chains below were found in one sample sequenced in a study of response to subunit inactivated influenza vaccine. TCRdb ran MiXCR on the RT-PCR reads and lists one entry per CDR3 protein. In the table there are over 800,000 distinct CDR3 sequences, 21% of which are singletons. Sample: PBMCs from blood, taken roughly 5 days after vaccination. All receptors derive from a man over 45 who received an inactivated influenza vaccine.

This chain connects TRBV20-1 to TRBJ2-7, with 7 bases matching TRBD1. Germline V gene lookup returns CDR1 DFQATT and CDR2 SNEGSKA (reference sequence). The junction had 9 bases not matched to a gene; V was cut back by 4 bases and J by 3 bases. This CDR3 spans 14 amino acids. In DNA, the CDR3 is TGCAGTGCTACCGACAGGGCCAGCTACTACGAGCAGTACTTC. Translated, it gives CSATDRASYYEQYF.

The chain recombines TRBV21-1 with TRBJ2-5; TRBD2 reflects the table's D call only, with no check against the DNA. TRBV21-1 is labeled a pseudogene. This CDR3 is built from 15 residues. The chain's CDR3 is CASNRTSGSPETQYF. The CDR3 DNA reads TGTGCCAGCAACAGGACTAGCGGGAGCCCAGAGACCCAGTACTTC.

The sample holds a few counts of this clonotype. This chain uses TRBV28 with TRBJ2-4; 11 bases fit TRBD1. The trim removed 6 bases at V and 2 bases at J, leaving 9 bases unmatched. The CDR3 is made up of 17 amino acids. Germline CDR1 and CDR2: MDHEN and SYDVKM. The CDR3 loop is CASSQDRGRATKNIQYF. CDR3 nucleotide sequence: TGTGCCAGCAGCCAGGACAGGGGGCGCGCAACCAAAAACATTCAGTACTTC.

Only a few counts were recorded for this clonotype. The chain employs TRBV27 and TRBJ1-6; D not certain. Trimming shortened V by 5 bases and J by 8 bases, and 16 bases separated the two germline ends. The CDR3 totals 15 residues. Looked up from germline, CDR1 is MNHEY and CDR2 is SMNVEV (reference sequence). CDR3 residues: CASSPWTYNDSPLHF. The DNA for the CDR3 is TGTGCCAGCAGTCCATGGACGTACAATGATTCACCCCTCCACTTT.

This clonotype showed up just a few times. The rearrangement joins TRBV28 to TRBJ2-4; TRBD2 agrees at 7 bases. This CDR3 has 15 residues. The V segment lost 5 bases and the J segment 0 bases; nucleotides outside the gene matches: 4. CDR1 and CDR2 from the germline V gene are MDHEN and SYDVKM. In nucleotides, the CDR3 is TGTGCCAGCAGTCAGCGGGGACTAGCCAAAAACATTCAGTACTTC. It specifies CASSQRGLAKNIQYF. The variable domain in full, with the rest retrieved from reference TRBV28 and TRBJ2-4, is DVKVTQSSRYLVKRTGEKVFLECVQDMDHENMFWYRQDPGLGLRLIYFSYDVKMKEKGDIPEGYSVSREKKERFSLILESASTNQTSMYLCASSQRGLAKNIQYFGAGTRLSVL.

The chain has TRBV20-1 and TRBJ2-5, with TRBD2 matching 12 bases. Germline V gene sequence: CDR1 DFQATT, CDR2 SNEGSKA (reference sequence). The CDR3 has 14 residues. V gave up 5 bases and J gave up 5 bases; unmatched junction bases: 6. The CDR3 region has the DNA TGCAGTGCTCTAGCGGGGGGGCCGTGGGAGACCCAGTACTTC. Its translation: CSALAGGPWETQYF.

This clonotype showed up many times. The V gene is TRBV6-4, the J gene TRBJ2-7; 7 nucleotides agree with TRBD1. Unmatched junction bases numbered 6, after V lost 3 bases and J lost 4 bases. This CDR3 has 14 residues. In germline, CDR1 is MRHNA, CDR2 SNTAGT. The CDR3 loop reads CASSEGTESYEQYF. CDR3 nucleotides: TGTGCCAGCAGTGAGGGGACAGAGAGTTACGAGCAGTACTTC.